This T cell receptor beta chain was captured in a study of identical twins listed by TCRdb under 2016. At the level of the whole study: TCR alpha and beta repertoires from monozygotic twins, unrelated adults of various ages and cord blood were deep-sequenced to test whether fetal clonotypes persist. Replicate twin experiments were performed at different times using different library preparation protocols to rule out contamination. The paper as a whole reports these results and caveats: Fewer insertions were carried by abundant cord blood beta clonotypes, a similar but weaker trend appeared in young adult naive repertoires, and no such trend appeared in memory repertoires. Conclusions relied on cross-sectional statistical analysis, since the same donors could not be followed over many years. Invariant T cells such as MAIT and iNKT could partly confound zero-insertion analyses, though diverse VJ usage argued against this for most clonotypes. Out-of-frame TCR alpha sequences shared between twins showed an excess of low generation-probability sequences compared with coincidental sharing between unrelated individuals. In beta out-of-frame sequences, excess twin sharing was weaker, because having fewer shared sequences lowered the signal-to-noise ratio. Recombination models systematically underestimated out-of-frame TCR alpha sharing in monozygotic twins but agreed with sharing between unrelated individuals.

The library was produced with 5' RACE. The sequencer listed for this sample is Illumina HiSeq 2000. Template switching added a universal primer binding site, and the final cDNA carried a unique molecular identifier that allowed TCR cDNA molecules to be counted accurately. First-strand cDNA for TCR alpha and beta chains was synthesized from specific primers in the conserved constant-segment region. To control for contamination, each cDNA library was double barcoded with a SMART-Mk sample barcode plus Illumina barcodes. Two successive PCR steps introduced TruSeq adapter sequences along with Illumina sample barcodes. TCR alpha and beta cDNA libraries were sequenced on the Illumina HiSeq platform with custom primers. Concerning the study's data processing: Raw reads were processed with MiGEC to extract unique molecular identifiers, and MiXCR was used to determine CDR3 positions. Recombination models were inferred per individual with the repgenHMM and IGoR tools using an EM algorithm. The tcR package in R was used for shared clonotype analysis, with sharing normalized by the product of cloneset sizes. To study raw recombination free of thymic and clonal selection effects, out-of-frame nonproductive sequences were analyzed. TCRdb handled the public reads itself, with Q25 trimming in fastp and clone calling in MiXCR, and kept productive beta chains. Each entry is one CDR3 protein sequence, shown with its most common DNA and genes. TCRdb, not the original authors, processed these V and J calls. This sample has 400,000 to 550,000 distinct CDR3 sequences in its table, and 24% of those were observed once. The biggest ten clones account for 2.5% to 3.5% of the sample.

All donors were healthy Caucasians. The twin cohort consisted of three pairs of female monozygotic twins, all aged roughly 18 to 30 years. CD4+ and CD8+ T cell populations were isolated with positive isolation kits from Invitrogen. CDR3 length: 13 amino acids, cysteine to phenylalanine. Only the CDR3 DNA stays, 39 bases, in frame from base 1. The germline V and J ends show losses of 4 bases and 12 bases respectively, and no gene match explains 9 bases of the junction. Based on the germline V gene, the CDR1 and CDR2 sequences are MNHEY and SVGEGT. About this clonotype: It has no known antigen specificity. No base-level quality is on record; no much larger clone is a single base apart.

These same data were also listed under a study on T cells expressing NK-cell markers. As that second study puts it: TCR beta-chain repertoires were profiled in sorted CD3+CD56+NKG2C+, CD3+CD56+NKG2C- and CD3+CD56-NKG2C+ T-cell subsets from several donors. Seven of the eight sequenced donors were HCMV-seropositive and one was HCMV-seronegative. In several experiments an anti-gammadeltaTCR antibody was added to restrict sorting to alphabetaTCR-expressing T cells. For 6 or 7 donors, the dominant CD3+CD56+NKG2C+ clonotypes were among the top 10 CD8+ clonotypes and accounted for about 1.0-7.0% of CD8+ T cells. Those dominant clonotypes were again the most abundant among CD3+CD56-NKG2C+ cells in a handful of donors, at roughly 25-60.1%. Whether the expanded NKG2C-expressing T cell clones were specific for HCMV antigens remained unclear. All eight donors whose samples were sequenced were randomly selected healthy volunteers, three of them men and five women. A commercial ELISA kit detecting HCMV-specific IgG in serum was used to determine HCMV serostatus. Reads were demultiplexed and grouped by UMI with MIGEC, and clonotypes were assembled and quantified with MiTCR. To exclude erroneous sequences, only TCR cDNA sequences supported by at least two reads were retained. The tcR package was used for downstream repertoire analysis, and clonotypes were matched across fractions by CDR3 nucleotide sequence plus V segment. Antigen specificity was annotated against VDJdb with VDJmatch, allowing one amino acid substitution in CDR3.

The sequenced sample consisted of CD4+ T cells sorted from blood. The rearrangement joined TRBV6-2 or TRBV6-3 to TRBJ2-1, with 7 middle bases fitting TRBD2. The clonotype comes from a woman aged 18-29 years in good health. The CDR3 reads CASSLGGDGRQFF. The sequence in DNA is TGTGCCAGCAGTTTGGGGGGGGACGGACGGCAGTTCTTC.